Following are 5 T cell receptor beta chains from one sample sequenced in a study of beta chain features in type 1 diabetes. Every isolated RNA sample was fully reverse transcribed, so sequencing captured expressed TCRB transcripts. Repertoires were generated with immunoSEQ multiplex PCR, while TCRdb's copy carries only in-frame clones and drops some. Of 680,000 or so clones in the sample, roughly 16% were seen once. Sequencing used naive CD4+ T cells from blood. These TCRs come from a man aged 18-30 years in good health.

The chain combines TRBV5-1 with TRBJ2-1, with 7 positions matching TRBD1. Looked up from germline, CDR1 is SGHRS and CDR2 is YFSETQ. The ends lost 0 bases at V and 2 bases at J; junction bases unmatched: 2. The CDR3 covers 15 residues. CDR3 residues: CASSLGDSTYNEQFF. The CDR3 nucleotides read TGCGCCAGCAGCTTGGGGGACAGTACCTACAATGAGCAGTTCTTC.

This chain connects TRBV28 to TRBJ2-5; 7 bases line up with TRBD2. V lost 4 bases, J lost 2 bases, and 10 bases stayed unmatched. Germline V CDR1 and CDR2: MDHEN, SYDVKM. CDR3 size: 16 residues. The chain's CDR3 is CASSSLRGGKQETQYF. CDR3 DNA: TGTGCCAGCAGTTCGCTCCGGGGAGGGAAACAAGAGACCCAGTACTTC. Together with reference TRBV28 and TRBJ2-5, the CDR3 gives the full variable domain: DVKVTQSSRYLVKRTGEKVFLECVQDMDHENMFWYRQDPGLGLRLIYFSYDVKMKEKGDIPEGYSVSREKKERFSLILESASTNQTSMYLCASSSLRGGKQETQYFGPGTRLLVL.

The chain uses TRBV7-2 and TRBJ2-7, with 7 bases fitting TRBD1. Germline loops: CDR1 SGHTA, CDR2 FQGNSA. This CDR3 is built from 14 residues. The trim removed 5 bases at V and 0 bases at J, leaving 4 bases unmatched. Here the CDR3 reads CASSLRDSSYEQYF. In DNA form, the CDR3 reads TGTGCCAGCAGCCTAAGGGACAGCTCCTACGAGCAGTACTTC.

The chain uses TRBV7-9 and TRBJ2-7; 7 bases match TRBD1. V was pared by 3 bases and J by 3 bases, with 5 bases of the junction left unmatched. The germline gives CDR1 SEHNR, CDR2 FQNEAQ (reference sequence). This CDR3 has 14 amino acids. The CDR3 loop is CASSFWDRRYEQYF. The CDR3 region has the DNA TGTGCCAGCAGCTTCTGGGACAGACGCTACGAGCAGTACTTC.

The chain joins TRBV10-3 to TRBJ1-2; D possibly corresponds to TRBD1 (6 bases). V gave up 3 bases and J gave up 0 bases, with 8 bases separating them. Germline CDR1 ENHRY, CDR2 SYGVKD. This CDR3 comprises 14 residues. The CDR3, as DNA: TGTGCCATCAGTGAACAGGGCTCTAACTATGGCTACACCTTC. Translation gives CAISEQGSNYGYTF.